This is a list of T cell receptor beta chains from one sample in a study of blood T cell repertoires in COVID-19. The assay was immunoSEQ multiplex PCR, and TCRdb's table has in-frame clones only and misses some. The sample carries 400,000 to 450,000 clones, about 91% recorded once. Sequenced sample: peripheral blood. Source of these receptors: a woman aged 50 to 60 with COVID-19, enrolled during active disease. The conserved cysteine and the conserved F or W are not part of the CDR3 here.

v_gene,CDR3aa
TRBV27,ASSLGQGAPYEQY
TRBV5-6,ASSRTGGDGYT
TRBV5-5,ASSFGQGAAYGYT
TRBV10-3,AISDYGGDTDTQY
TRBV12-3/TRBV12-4,ASSLVLAETQY
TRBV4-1,ASSQDHGSPLH
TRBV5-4,ASSSVTVPETQY
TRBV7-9,ASSFSDEQF
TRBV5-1,ASSLATARREAF
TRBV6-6,ASSPGQHEAF